The 16 T cell receptor beta chains in this list originate from one sample, sequenced in a study of blood T cell repertoires in COVID-19. TCRdb's table, derived via immunoSEQ multiplex PCR, lists solely in-frame clones and lacks some. Counted here are roughly 500,000 clones, about 88% occurring once; the ten biggest clones make up roughly 1%. Sequenced: peripheral blood. Receptors originate from a man aged 18 to 29 with COVID-19, enrolled during active disease.

The V and J genes are TRBV11-3 and TRBJ2-3, with D possibly being TRBD1 (6 bases). The CDR3 totals 16 residues. The germline gives CDR1 SGHNT, CDR2 YENEEA. V lost 5 bases and J 5 bases, leaving 20 bases between the germline ends. CDR3 nucleotide sequence: TGTGCCAGCAGCCCAGGACAGTCCCTGTTTGGAGATACGCAGTATTTT. This gives the protein CASSPGQSLFGDTQYF.

The rearrangement uses TRBV7-9 and TRBJ2-5; the match to TRBD2 covers 11 bases. The J segment lost 3 bases and the V segment lost 6 bases, leaving 9 bases of the junction unmatched. CDR3 length equals 16 residues. The germline CDR1 and CDR2 sequences are SEHNR and FQNEAQ (reference sequence). This CDR3 is CASSRSGTSGKETQYF. For the CDR3, the DNA is TGTGCCAGCAGTCGCAGCGGGACTAGCGGAAAAGAGACCCAGTACTTC.

The J gene is TRBJ1-5, the V gene TRBV18; D is undetermined. V was trimmed by 0 bases and J by 5 bases, leaving 14 bases between them. This CDR3 is 16 amino acids long. Germline CDR1 reads KGHSH; CDR2 reads LQKENI. The CDR3 here is CASSPPPGEGHQPQHF. The CDR3 region has the DNA TGTGCCAGCTCACCACCGCCAGGTGAGGGCCATCAGCCCCAGCATTTT.

V usage is TRBV29-1 and J usage is TRBJ1-2; 11 bases fit TRBD1. This CDR3 is built from 14 residues. Looked up from germline, CDR1 is SQVTM and CDR2 is ANQGSEA. Trimming removed 7 bases from V and 2 bases from J; junction bases left unmatched: 6. CDR3 protein: CSAGQGARNYGYTF. The CDR3 DNA reads as TGCAGCGCTGGACAGGGGGCCCGAAACTATGGCTACACCTTC.

The chain links TRBV5-1 to TRBJ2-7; TRBD2 might be the D (6 bases). The germline CDR1 and CDR2 sequences are SGHRS and YFSETQ. This CDR3 spans 15 amino acids. V lost 4 bases, J lost 4 bases, and 18 bases lay in between. CDR3 in amino acids: CASSTGRSGWYEQYF. The DNA for the CDR3 is TGCGCCAGCAGCACGGGGCGAAGCGGGTGGTACGAGCAGTACTTC.

The chain links TRBV24-1 to TRBJ2-3; D possibly corresponds to TRBD2 (5 bases). The germline V and J ends were trimmed by 3 bases and 0 bases, with 9 bases remaining between them. Germline V gene lookup returns CDR1 KGHDR and CDR2 SFDVKD. CDR3 length equals 15 residues. The CDR3 DNA is TGTGCCACCAGTGATCCAGCGGCTAGCACAGATACGCAGTATTTT. This codes for CATSDPAASTDTQYF.

The J gene is TRBJ1-2, the V gene TRBV19; TRBD1 agrees at 9 bases. The CDR3 spans 14 residues. V lost 5 bases to trimming and J lost 4 bases; unmatched junction nucleotides: 5. Germline values: CDR1 LNHDA, CDR2 SQIVND (reference sequence). The CDR3 spells CASSSRDRVYGYTF. The CDR3 DNA reads as TGTGCCAGTAGTTCCCGGGACAGGGTCTATGGCTACACCTTC.

The V gene is TRBV11-2, the J gene TRBJ1-2; 10 bases map to TRBD1. Trimming took 0 bases from V and 7 from J; bases not matched to a gene: 5. Per germline, CDR1 SGHAT and CDR2 FQNNGV. The length of the CDR3 is 15 residues. The CDR3 region is CASSLEGTGVRGYTF. The CDR3, as DNA: TGTGCCAGCAGCTTAGAGGGGACAGGGGTACGTGGCTACACCTTC.

CDR3 DNA sequence: TGTGCCAGCAGTTATGGGACTAGCGGGGGGGCCCAAGATACGCAGTATTTT. This sequence encodes CASSYGTSGGAQDTQYF. The rearrangement links TRBV2 to TRBJ2-3; 16 bases are a match to TRBD2. CDR1 is SNHLY, CDR2 FYNNEI, per germline. After removal of 5 bases from V and 5 bases from J, the junction contained 7 bases not matched to a gene. The CDR3 has 17 amino acids. Full variable domain (rest looked up from reference TRBV2 and TRBJ2-3): EPEVTQTPSHQVTQMGQEVILRCVPISNHLYFYWYRQILGQKVEFLVSFYNNEISEKSEIFDDQFSVERPDGSNFTLKIRSTKLEDSAMYFCASSYGTSGGAQDTQYFGPGTRLTVL.

This clone was seen only once. This chain connects TRBV6-1 to TRBJ1-6; D uncertain. V dropped 2 bases and J dropped 0 bases, with 8 bases sitting between them. The CDR3 runs to 16 residues. Germline V gene sequence: CDR1 MNHNS, CDR2 SASEGT. In DNA form, the CDR3 reads TGTGCCAGCAGTGAATTTAGCAGCTCCTATAATTCACCCCTCCACTTT. The encoded protein is CASSEFSSSYNSPLHF.

V gene TRBV7-9 combines with J gene TRBJ2-3, with 11 bases lining up with TRBD2. The CDR3 is 14 residues long. Germline trimming cut 4 bases from V and 7 bases from J; bases unmatched to any gene: 4. Germline CDR1 reads SEHNR; CDR2 reads FQNEAQ (reference sequence). The CDR3 DNA sequence: TGTGCCAGCAGCTCACTAGCGGGGGTGAATACGCAGTATTTT. This sequence encodes CASSSLAGVNTQYF.

The gene calls are TRBV14 and TRBJ2-5; a weak D match, TRBD1 (6 bases). The CDR3 is 15 amino acids. The germline CDR1 and CDR2 sequences are SGHDN and FVKESK. Trimming stripped 3 bases from V and 1 base from J, with 12 bases between. The CDR3: CASSHPGTPQETQYF. Written as DNA, the CDR3 is TGTGCCAGCAGCCACCCCGGGACACCCCAAGAGACCCAGTACTTC.

The rearrangement uses TRBV10-2 and TRBJ1-2, with 7 positions matching TRBD1. V was pared by 4 bases and J by 4 bases, with 3 bases of the junction left unmatched. The CDR3 contains 13 residues. The V gene's germline CDR1 is WSHSY and CDR2 SAAADI. DNA of the CDR3: TGCGCCAGCAGTGGCTGGACAGGCTATGGCTACACCTTC. It is translated as CASSGWTGYGYTF.

V usage is TRBV4-1 and J usage is TRBJ2-3, with 8 bases aligning to TRBD2. The CDR3 covers 15 residues. The junction had 5 bases not matched to a gene; V was cut back by 5 bases and J by 1 base. Per the germline V gene, CDR1 is MGHRA and CDR2 is YSYEKL. The CDR3, as DNA: TGCGCCAGCAGCTTAAGCGGGAGCGGCACAGATACGCAGTATTTT. Translated, it gives CASSLSGSGTDTQYF.

The gene calls are TRBV5-1 and TRBJ1-3, with D possibly being TRBD1 (6 bases). Germline CDR1 is SGHRS and CDR2 is YFSETQ. V was clipped by 4 bases and J by 3 bases, with 14 bases between them. The CDR3 spans 15 residues. The CDR3 loop is CASSPVEGGGNTIYF. The CDR3 region has the DNA TGCGCCAGCAGCCCCGTTGAAGGGGGTGGAAACACCATATATTTT.

The rearrangement joins TRBV10-1 to TRBJ2-5, with TRBD2 as a possible D gene (6 bases). From germline, CDR1 is WNHNN and CDR2 SYGVQD (reference sequence). The germline V and J ends were trimmed by 3 bases and 1 base, with 12 bases remaining between them. The CDR3 runs 15 residues. This CDR3 is CASSEFRDFQETQYF. The CDR3 nucleotides read TGCGCCAGCAGTGAATTCCGGGACTTCCAAGAGACCCAGTACTTC.